These T cell receptor beta chains were read from a single sample in a study of CD8+CD57+ T cells in acquired aplastic anemia. TCRdb redid the calling of the reads with MiXCR, one entry per CDR3 protein. The sample has approximately 190,000 distinct CDR3 sequences, more than 45% seen once. What was sequenced was sorted CD4+, CD8+, or CD8+CD57+ T cells (not recorded which) from PBMCs. These receptors all stem from a human donor with aplastic anemia. The CDR3 runs from the conserved cysteine through the conserved F or W. D genes are given only for firm matches. Only some rows state a clone size, as once, few, many or a class for expanded clones.

d_call	j_call	v_call	clone_size	cdr3_aa	cdr3_nt
NA	TRBJ2-7	TRBV20-1	NA	CSARLSYSYEQYF	TGCAGTGCTAGATTGAGCTATAGCTACGAGCAGTACTTC
TRBD2	TRBJ2-3	TRBV29-1	NA	CSVEGGDSTDTQYF	TGCAGCGTTGAGGGGGGGGACAGCACAGATACGCAGTATTTT
NA	TRBJ2-5	TRBV19	NA	CASRRGPRETQYF	TGTGCCAGTAGGCGAGGACCTAGAGAGACCCAGTACTTC
TRBD1	TRBJ1-1	TRBV12-3/TRBV12-4	once	CASRPGQGLNTEAFF	TGTGCCAGCAGACCAGGACAGGGGTTGAACACTGAAGCTTTCTTT
NA	TRBJ2-3	TRBV9	many	CASSPGAGNTDTQYF	TGTGCCAGCAGCCCCGGAGCGGGTAACACAGATACGCAGTATTTT
NA	TRBJ1-2	TRBV2	NA	CASRDGNYGYTF	TGTGCCAGCAGGGACGGAAACTATGGCTACACCTTC
NA	TRBJ1-2	TRBV2	NA	CASSYGGRYGYTF	TGTGCCAGCAGTTACGGGGGCCGCTATGGCTACACCTTC
NA	TRBJ1-6	TRBV19	once	CASSPFVDSPLHF	TGTGCCAGTAGTCCCTTCGTCGATTCACCCCTCCACTTT
TRBD2	TRBJ2-7	TRBV20-1	NA	CSARPIAGGAYEQYF	TGCAGTGCTAGACCCATAGCGGGAGGTGCCTACGAGCAGTACTTC
NA	TRBJ2-1	TRBV20-1	NA	CSVSETYNEQFF	TGCAGTGTGTCGGAGACCTACAATGAGCAGTTCTTC
TRBD1	TRBJ2-1	TRBV7-2	NA	CASRIGGTIEQFF	TGTGCCAGCCGCATAGGGGGCACGATTGAGCAGTTCTTC
NA	TRBJ2-7	TRBV2	NA	CASTPPGAYEQYF	TGTGCCAGCACCCCGCCAGGGGCCTACGAGCAGTACTTC
TRBD1	TRBJ2-2	TRBV9	few	CASSARPVRDRVATGELFF	TGTGCCAGCAGCGCCCGCCCTGTAAGGGACAGGGTAGCCACCGGGGAGCTGTTTTTT
NA	TRBJ1-6	TRBV20-1	NA	CSAKRGGVGDSPLHF	TGCAGTGCAAAGAGGGGGGGCGTTGGAGATTCACCCCTCCACTTT
NA	TRBJ2-5	TRBV25-1	NA	CASKLETQYF	TGTGCCAGCAAGTTAGAGACCCAGTACTTC
NA	TRBJ1-2	TRBV6-1	NA	CASRTVWGSYGYTF	TGTGCCAGCAGGACCGTGTGGGGTTCCTATGGCTACACCTTC
NA	TRBJ2-1	TRBV24-1	NA	CATSDYNEQFF	TGTGCCACCAGTGATTACAATGAGCAGTTCTTC
NA	TRBJ2-3	TRBV10-3	many	CATQTGGYQDTQYF	TGTGCCACCCAGACCGGGGGCTACCAAGATACGCAGTATTTT
NA	TRBJ1-1	TRBV12-3/TRBV12-4	many	CASRTANTEAFF	TGTGCCAGCCGGACAGCGAACACTGAAGCTTTCTTT
NA	TRBJ2-7	TRBV10-3	few	CAISDTSYEQYF	TGTGCCATCAGTGATACCTCCTACGAGCAGTACTTC
NA	TRBJ1-5	TRBV24-1	NA	CATGSLGGSNQPQHF	TGTGCCACCGGATCCTTGGGGGGGAGCAATCAGCCCCAGCATTTT
NA	TRBJ1-1	TRBV24-1	NA	CATSDSRRGGSTEAFF	TGTGCCACCAGTGATTCCCGACGGGGGGGTAGCACTGAAGCTTTCTTT
TRBD1	TRBJ1-1	TRBV19	many	CASSTLGQGSTEAFF	TGTGCCAGTAGTACCTTGGGACAGGGGAGCACTGAAGCTTTCTTT
NA	TRBJ1-1	TRBV20-1	few	CSARLGTAFF	TGCAGTGCTAGATTGGGAACAGCTTTCTTT
NA	TRBJ1-1	TRBV29-1	many	CSGRGGTEAFF	TGCAGCGGTAGAGGGGGCACTGAAGCTTTCTTT
TRBD2	TRBJ2-2	TRBV19	once	CASKGTSGSWAFGGELFF	TGTGCCAGTAAGGGGACTAGCGGGAGTTGGGCCTTCGGCGGGGAGCTGTTTTTT
TRBD2	TRBJ2-5	TRBV12-3/TRBV12-4	NA	CASSYLAGGEETQYF	TGTGCCAGCAGTTACCTAGCGGGAGGGGAAGAGACCCAGTACTTC
NA	TRBJ1-1	TRBV15	NA	CATSRTSGDTEAFF	TGTGCCACCAGCAGAACTTCAGGGGACACTGAAGCTTTCTTT
NA	TRBJ1-6	TRBV6-1	many	CASSERGYNSPLHF	TGTGCCAGCAGTGAAAGGGGGTATAATTCACCCCTCCACTTT
NA	TRBJ1-1	TRBV11-2	NA	CASSSQFMNTEAFF	TGTGCCAGCAGCTCGCAGTTCATGAACACTGAAGCTTTCTTT
NA	TRBJ2-7	TRBV30	many	CAWGRENYEQYF	TGTGCCTGGGGCAGGGAGAACTACGAGCAGTACTTC
TRBD2	TRBJ2-7	TRBV12-3/TRBV12-4	many	CASRLGLANYEQYF	TGTGCCAGCAGGCTTGGACTAGCGAACTACGAGCAGTACTTC
NA	TRBJ1-2	TRBV5-1	NA	CASSLSGSPGYTF	TGCGCCAGCAGCTTGAGCGGGAGTCCCGGCTACACCTTC
NA	TRBJ2-1	TRBV25-1	NA	CASSESRVSYNEQFF	TGTGCCAGCAGTGAAAGTCGAGTCAGCTACAATGAGCAGTTCTTC
TRBD1	TRBJ1-6	TRBV7-3	NA	CASSLAGTGGRSPLHF	TGTGCCAGCAGCTTAGCCGGGACAGGGGGCCGTTCACCCCTCCACTTT
NA	TRBJ2-7	TRBV19	NA	CASQIGPDPSYEQYF	TGTGCCAGCCAAATTGGGCCAGACCCATCCTACGAGCAGTACTTC
NA	TRBJ1-3	TRBV19	NA	CASSSPGNTIYF	TGTGCCAGTAGTAGTCCTGGAAACACCATATATTTT
TRBD1	TRBJ2-7	TRBV15	few	CATSRNDRGHEQYF	TGTGCCACCAGCAGGAACGACAGGGGCCACGAGCAGTACTTC
NA	TRBJ2-7	TRBV12-3/TRBV12-4	many	CASSSTGRYEQYF	TGTGCCAGCAGCTCAACTGGACGTTACGAGCAGTACTTC
NA	TRBJ2-5	TRBV9	NA	CASSVGARWETQYF	TGTGCCAGCAGCGTAGGTGCTAGATGGGAGACCCAGTACTTC
TRBD2	TRBJ2-7	TRBV20-1	many	CSARGSGTSSIYEQYF	TGCAGTGCTAGAGGCTCCGGGACTAGCTCTATCTACGAGCAGTACTTC
NA	TRBJ1-4	TRBV7-4	NA	CASSHRQTANEKLFF	TGTGCCAGCAGCCACAGACAGACGGCTAATGAAAAACTGTTTTTT
TRBD2	TRBJ2-7	TRBV20-1	NA	CSARDLTSGRSSYEQYF	TGCAGTGCTAGAGATCTAACTAGCGGAAGGAGCTCCTACGAGCAGTACTTC
NA	TRBJ2-5	TRBV5-4	many	CASSPGTGVKETQYF	TGTGCCAGCAGCCCCGGGACCGGCGTGAAAGAGACCCAGTACTTC
TRBD2	TRBJ2-7	TRBV19	NA	CASSMGTRGLAGASYEQYF	TGTGCCAGTAGTATGGGGACCCGGGGACTAGCGGGAGCCTCCTACGAGCAGTACTTC
NA	TRBJ1-2	TRBV12-3/TRBV12-4	many	CASSGGTSYGYTF	TGTGCCAGCAGTGGGGGGACGAGCTATGGCTACACCTTC
TRBD2	TRBJ2-5	TRBV6-1	NA	CASSELSGRGEETQYF	TGTGCCAGCAGTGAACTTAGCGGGAGAGGCGAAGAGACCCAGTACTTC
NA	TRBJ1-1	TRBV20-1	many	CSARASERQATEAFF	TGCAGTGCTAGGGCATCCGAACGACAGGCTACTGAAGCTTTCTTT
TRBD1	TRBJ1-2	TRBV2	few	CASSGDRNYGYTF	TGTGCCAGCAGCGGGGACAGGAACTATGGCTACACCTTC
TRBD1	TRBJ2-5	TRBV5-1	many	CASSRRDRVLGETQYF	TGCGCCAGCAGCCGGCGGGACAGGGTGTTGGGGGAGACCCAGTACTTC
NA	TRBJ2-3	TRBV29-1	few	CSVSGGTDTQYF	TGCAGCGTGTCCGGAGGGACAGATACGCAGTATTTT
NA	TRBJ2-3	TRBV3-1	few	CASSQGGASGSQYF	TGTGCCAGCAGCCAAGGCGGCGCCTCGGGATCGCAGTATTTT
NA	TRBJ2-1	TRBV6-5	NA	CASSYRMEEFF	TGTGCCAGCAGTTACCGTATGGAGGAGTTCTTC
NA	TRBJ1-5	TRBV2	many	CASNGQPPQPQHF	TGTGCCAGCAACGGACAGCCCCCACAGCCCCAGCATTTT
NA	TRBJ2-7	TRBV27	many	CASSLSIGYEQYF	TGTGCCAGCAGTTTATCGATTGGTTACGAGCAGTACTTC
TRBD2	TRBJ2-1	TRBV9	many	CASSPREGGRRSEQFF	TGTGCCAGCAGCCCCCGCGAGGGCGGGAGAAGGAGCGAGCAGTTCTTC
NA	TRBJ1-2	TRBV14	NA	CASSQDRQGSYGYAF	TGTGCCAGCAGCCAAGATCGGCAGGGTAGCTATGGCTACGCCTTC